This T cell receptor beta chain was sequenced for a study of shared clonotypes between healthy human individuals. Data came from immunoSEQ multiplex PCR; TCRdb stores just in-frame clones and leaves some out. The sample carries some 200,000 clones, 85% to 95% recorded once. The CDR3 runs to 15 residues. The V and J ends lost 2 bases and 2 bases respectively, with 13 bases between them. Germline V gene data show CDR1 as MNHEY and CDR2 as SVGAGI. This clone was detected a few times. The sequence was collected from a woman in her 30s in good health. The sequenced material came from naive CD4+ T cells sorted from blood. This sample's subset: CD45RA+ positively selected. The genes are TRBV6-5 and TRBJ2-7; D is unresolved. The CDR3 region has the DNA TGTGCCAGCAGTTACCCAGACCGTTGGCCCTACGAGCAGTACTTC. Translated, it gives CASSYPDRWPYEQYF.